Listed below are T cell receptor beta chains from one sample, sequenced in a study of metastatic and nonmetastatic thyroid tumors. TCRdb reprocessed the PCR reads via MiXCR. Here the sample spans some 15,000 clones, 3.7% being singletons. Specimen: tumor tissue. These receptors all come from a female donor with papillary thyroid cancer or a benign thyroid nodule (not recorded which). Some clones in this sample may be carry-over from other donors' samples. CDR3s leave out the opening cysteine and the closing phenylalanine or tryptophan. Fields, in order: V gene, J gene, D gene, CDR3 protein. A D gene is named only where the DNA matches it firmly.

TRBV20-1	TRBJ2-1	TRBD2	SARTGTSGGYNEQF
TRBV7-9	TRBJ2-1	TRBD2	ASSLVGGLAEINEQF
TRBV28	TRBJ2-1	TRBD2	ASSLTLADYNEQF
TRBV5-1	TRBJ2-2	TRBD1	ASSFGPQGATGELF
TRBV6-1	TRBJ1-6	TRBD1	ASSEAKGASSPLH
TRBV7-2	TRBJ2-7	TRBD1	ASSRQGATAEQY
TRBV6-6	TRBJ1-5	.	ASSYSITGNQPQH
TRBV6-6	TRBJ2-3	TRBD2	ASSYSRLADRTDTQY
TRBV6-2/TRBV6-3	TRBJ2-3	TRBD2	AIVQRGNTDTQY
TRBV7-3	TRBJ2-7	.	ASILWDGGGYEQC
TRBV25-1	TRBJ1-2	.	ASKGKGYGYT
TRBV6-4	TRBJ2-1	TRBD2	ASSELAGAMSEQF
TRBV28	TRBJ2-2	.	ASIGSGAPGDTGELF
TRBV28	TRBJ1-2	TRBD1	ASSLGQANYGYT
TRBV12-3/TRBV12-4	TRBJ2-7	.	ASSGANYEQY
TRBV28	TRBJ2-6	.	ASRDSSGANVLT
TRBV5-1	TRBJ2-1	TRBD1	ASGFGTGGNEQF
TRBV28	TRBJ2-1	.	ATLWTGGYNEQF
TRBV7-9	TRBJ2-7	.	ASSSSGAFGHEQY
TRBV20-1	TRBJ1-5	.	SARDSNQPQH
TRBV5-5	TRBJ1-2	TRBD1	ASSSGQGIYGYT
TRBV24-1	TRBJ1-2	.	ATSDRMAYGYT
TRBV7-9	TRBJ1-2	.	ASSLMGGGYT
TRBV10-1	TRBJ2-7	TRBD1	ASSKGGTGDSYEQY
TRBV6-2/TRBV6-3	TRBJ1-2	.	ASSYSRSGPYGYT
TRBV28	TRBJ1-2	.	ASRKFYGYT
TRBV29-1	TRBJ2-3	TRBD2	SSWTSGSLYLDTQY
TRBV7-2	TRBJ1-1	.	ASSLVWSGAGTEAF
TRBV2	TRBJ2-5	.	ASSQTQETQY
TRBV28	TRBJ2-7	TRBD1	ASSSDREAADEQY
TRBV19	TRBJ1-2	TRBD1	ASSIGPGGVYGYT
TRBV6-1	TRBJ1-1	.	AITDWNTEAF
TRBV25-1	TRBJ1-1	.	ASSESYGVRAEAF
TRBV19	TRBJ1-2	.	ASRMDLRYGYT
TRBV12-5	TRBJ1-5	.	ASGFSLRPQH
TRBV6-2/TRBV6-3	TRBJ1-1	.	ASSYGGGNTEAF
TRBV6-2/TRBV6-3	TRBJ2-1	.	ASSYGAHNEQF
TRBV20-1	TRBJ2-3	TRBD2	SARELAGAHRSTYTQY
TRBV6-1	TRBJ1-5	.	ASRTREGMFSNQPQH
TRBV19	TRBJ1-4	.	ASKDRGYLSANEKLF
TRBV28	TRBJ1-6	TRBD1	ASSLPTTGGSSPLH
TRBV28	TRBJ1-2	TRBD1	ASSDNPGGQGDYGYT
TRBV10-3	TRBJ2-3	.	AINREGPTDTQY
TRBV28	TRBJ1-2	.	ASSTPSGEVRSL